This TCR beta chain is drawn from a study of blood T cell repertoires in COVID-19. On the study more broadly: T cells, B-cell-depleted T cells, or PBMCs provided the cDNA or gDNA that served as material.

Participant-reported clinical history was the basis for cohort assignment. In Cohort 3, a recovered donor had either two negative PCRs, clearance, or symptom resolution. Per the authors' pipeline: Estimates of nucleated cell counts were drawn from the amplification of reference gene primers. Data came from immunoSEQ multiplex PCR; TCRdb stores just in-frame clones and leaves some out. That table gives V, J and clone size, and the DNA gave D and trimming. The data show a few hundred thousand clones, with about 85% seen just once and approximately 18% held by the top ten. V was clipped by 3 bases and J by 5 bases, with 19 bases between them. The CDR3 totals 16 residues. CDR1 is SEHNR, CDR2 FQNEAQ, per germline (reference sequence).

Specimen: PBMCs or T cells enriched from blood (not recorded which). The TCR originated in a man aged 35 to 55 who had recovered from COVID-19. The rearrangement links TRBV7-9 to TRBJ2-5; a possible D gene is TRBD2 (6 bases). This chain's CDR3 is CASSFDRESNGETQYF. In DNA, the CDR3 is TGTGCCAGCAGCTTCGACCGGGAGAGTAATGGGGAGACCCAGTACTTC. The variable domain in full, with the rest retrieved from reference TRBV7-9 and TRBJ2-5, is DTGVSQNPRHKITKRGQNVTFRCDPISEHNRLYWYRQTLGQGPEFLTYFQNEAQLEKSRLLSDRFSAERPKGSFSTLEIQRTEQGDSAMYLCASSFDRESNGETQYFGPGTRLLVL.